Listed below are T cell receptor beta chains from one sample, sequenced in a study of blood T cell repertoires in COVID-19. Measured with immunoSEQ multiplex PCR; TCRdb has only the in-frame clones, and not every one. The sample has approximately 100,000 clones; approximately 87% are singletons. The sample consisted of peripheral blood. Receptors were obtained from a woman aged 45-60 years with acute or convalescent COVID-19. CDR3s include the opening cysteine and the closing phenylalanine or tryptophan. A D gene is named only where the DNA matches it firmly. Size is omitted from some rows. Given values are once, few, many or a class for expanded clones.

size,J,D,V,DNA,CDR3
NA,TRBJ1-1,NA,TRBV5-1,TGCGCCAGCAGCTTGGGTCCGCGGGCTTTGAACACTGAAGCTTTCTTT,CASSLGPRALNTEAFF
NA,TRBJ1-2,TRBD1,TRBV7-2,TGTGCCAGCAGCCCAGGGGGGAGTTGGAGCTACACCTTC,CASSPGGSWSYTF
NA,TRBJ2-1,TRBD1,TRBV24-1,TGTGCCACCAGTCTCAGGGGGCAGGATGAGCAGTTCTTC,CATSLRGQDEQFF
NA,TRBJ1-2,NA,TRBV5-5,TGTGCCAGCAGCTTGGGTGGAGATTCCCTCTATGGCTACACCTTC,CASSLGGDSLYGYTF
once,TRBJ2-2,NA,TRBV27,TGTGCCAGCAAAGGTGGAGGGTTGATAGCCGGGGAGCTGTTTTTT,CASKGGGLIAGELFF
few,TRBJ1-1,NA,TRBV6-5,TGTGCCAGCAGACAGGATGGGGAAACTGAAGCTTTCTTT,CASRQDGETEAFF
NA,TRBJ1-5,NA,TRBV23-1,TGCGCCAGCAGTCAAACTTCCGGGTCCCTATTTTTAAGCAATCAGCCCCAGCATTTT,CASSQTSGSLFLSNQPQHF
NA,TRBJ1-3,NA,TRBV19,TGTGCCAGTATTCCACAGGCCAACTCTGGAAACACCATATATTTT,CASIPQANSGNTIYF
NA,TRBJ2-3,NA,TRBV2,TGTGCCAGCAGAGAAATCGCAGATACGCAGTATTTT,CASREIADTQYF
once,TRBJ2-1,TRBD2,TRBV11-3,TGTGCCAGCAGCTTAGGTATTACTAGCGGGGACTCCTACAATGAGCAGTTCTTC,CASSLGITSGDSYNEQFF
NA,TRBJ2-2,NA,TRBV5-4,TGTGCCATCTCTTCGTTGGTACGGGCAGGGGGGACCGGGGAGCTGTTTTTT,CAISSLVRAGGTGELFF
NA,TRBJ1-2,NA,TRBV10-3,TGTGCCATCAGTGAGGGGGGCAACTATGGCTACACCTTC,CAISEGGNYGYTF
once,TRBJ1-2,NA,TRBV7-3,TGTGCCAGCAGTTCTAAACTCCCCGGACAGCCAGGGCTGTATGGCTACACCTTC,CASSSKLPGQPGLYGYTF
NA,TRBJ1-1,NA,TRBV7-2,TGTGCCAGCAGCTCCCGGACAGTGAACACTGAAGCTTTCTTT,CASSSRTVNTEAFF
NA,TRBJ2-1,TRBD1,TRBV2,TGTGCCACACAGGGGTTCAATGAGCAGTTCTTC,CATQGFNEQFF
NA,TRBJ2-7,NA,TRBV21-1,TGTGCCAGCAGCCCAAACCAGGGGCCGGGGGAGCAGTACTTC,CASSPNQGPGEQYF
once,TRBJ2-1,TRBD2,TRBV9,TGTGCCAGCAGCGCCCCAACCTTAGCGGGGGGGCCAAACAATGAGCAGTTCTTC,CASSAPTLAGGPNNEQFF
NA,TRBJ1-1,NA,TRBV7-3,TGTGCCAGCAGCTTGTCGGACTCGAGCACTGAAGCTTTCTTT,CASSLSDSSTEAFF
NA,TRBJ2-7,NA,TRBV6-5,TGTGCCAGCAGGAAACAGTCTTCTTCCTACGAGCAGTACTTC,CASRKQSSSYEQYF
once,TRBJ2-3,TRBD2,TRBV5-1,TGCGCCAGCAGCTTGGAGGGGACTACTTCGTACCCAGATACGCAGTATTTT,CASSLEGTTSYPDTQYF
NA,TRBJ1-4,TRBD1,TRBV28,TGTGCCAGCAGTTTGCGAGAAACTATACCGGGACAGGGTTGGGGGACTAATGAAAAACTGTTTTTT,CASSLRETIPGQGWGTNEKLFF
NA,TRBJ2-2,TRBD1,TRBV24-1,TGTGCCACCAGTGATTTTCAGGGGGCGCCAGGCACCGGGGAGCTGTTTTTT,CATSDFQGAPGTGELFF
NA,TRBJ1-5,NA,TRBV6-5,TGTGCCAGCAATAGACGGGGAGACAATCAGCCCCAGCATTTT,CASNRRGDNQPQHF
NA,TRBJ2-3,TRBD2,TRBV19,TGTGCCACTTCAGTAGTAATGAGTAGCGGGGGGGCCGCGGATACGCAGTATTTT,CATSVVMSSGGAADTQYF
NA,TRBJ1-6,NA,TRBV5-4,TGTGCCAGCAGCTTGGCCTCGGGGGCCTATAATTCACCCCTCCACTTT,CASSLASGAYNSPLHF
few,TRBJ2-7,NA,TRBV28,TGTGCCAGCACGGGCGGGTCTCAGCGCTACGAGCAGTACTTC,CASTGGSQRYEQYF